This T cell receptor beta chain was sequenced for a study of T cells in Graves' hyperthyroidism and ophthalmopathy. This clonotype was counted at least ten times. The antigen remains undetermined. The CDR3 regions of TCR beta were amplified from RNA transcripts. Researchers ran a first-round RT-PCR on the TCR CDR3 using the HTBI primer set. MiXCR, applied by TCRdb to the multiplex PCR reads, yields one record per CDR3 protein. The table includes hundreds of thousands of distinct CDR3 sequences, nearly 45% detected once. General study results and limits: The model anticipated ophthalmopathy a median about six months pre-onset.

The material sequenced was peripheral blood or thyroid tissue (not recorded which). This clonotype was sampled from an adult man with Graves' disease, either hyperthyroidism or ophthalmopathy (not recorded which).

The CDR3 bases are TGTGCCAGCACCAGCGACAGGGGGGGAAATCAGCCCCAGCATTTT. Translated: CASTSDRGGNQPQHF. This rearrangement joins TRBV2 to TRBJ1-5; the match to TRBD1 covers 9 bases. After removal of 7 bases from V and 4 bases from J, the junction contained 8 bases not matched to a gene. The CDR3 contains 15 residues. CDR1 is SNHLY, CDR2 FYNNEI, per germline.